This T cell receptor beta chain is from a study of blood T cell repertoires in COVID-19 (dated by TCRdb to 2020 to 2022). For the study in its entirety: Collaborator samples came from the United States, Italy and Spain and covered acute and convalescent phases of COVID-19. The prospective study material was composed of cDNA or gDNA derived from T cells, B-cell-depleted T cells, or PBMCs. Deeply sampled blood TCRbeta repertoires from subjects exposed to, actively infected with, or recovered from COVID-19 were included in the dataset. The repertoires were made available in a free public database intended to serve as a resource for research on the immune response to SARS-CoV-2. The samples were drawn from two sources: the first 160 participants of the ongoing ImmuneRACE study, and some 1,300 subjects contributed by 6 global collaborators. A de-identified subject ID, COVID-19 status, age in years and sex were almost always included in the sample metadata. HLA class I and class II types, where available, came from metadata supplied by the sample provider rather than from assay-based typing.

The research as a whole found: How much clinical and demographic metadata was included differed by source and by participant, and the metadata was provided uncurated.

TCRbeta CDR3 regions were amplified from genomic DNA by means of the immunoSEQ Assay, a bias-controlled multiplex PCR. As for the original processing: Within the assay, amplification of reference gene primers was used to estimate how many nucleated cells each sample contained. Sequence reads were collapsed and filtered to measure the absolute abundance of every unique TCRbeta CDR3 rearrangement. For each sample, productive Simpson clonality was calculated by taking the square root of Simpson's diversity index across productive rearrangements. TCRdb took this table from immuneACCESS and kept in-frame rearrangements with V and J called. Such tables lack part of the clones; where checked against another copy, unresolved V genes explain under half of the gap, and the rest is unexplained. V and J calls and clone size are those listed in that table; D and trimming were worked out from the DNA. The sample table records fewer than 250,000 clones; more than 75% of these occur just once. Jointly, the top ten make up around 2.7% of the sample.

The CDR3 covers 15 residues, taking in both the cysteine and the phenylalanine. CDR3 DNA only is kept here, 45 bases in frame from base 1. From a lookup of the germline V gene (reference sequence), CDR1 and CDR2 are LNHNV and YYDKDF. Trimming takes 5 bases from V and 14 bases from J, and the germline ends sit 24 bases apart. The collaborating institutions used their own protocols to collect whole blood in K2EDTA tubes. For TCRbeta analysis, collaborator samples were shipped as frozen whole blood, as isolated PBMCs, or as DNA extracted from either sample type. In regard to this clone: The specificity of this receptor is unknown. No per-base quality is available; no much larger clone lies one base away.

The sequence derives from a man in his 60s with acute or convalescent COVID-19. The rearrangement combines TRBV15 with TRBJ1-4; the D gene cannot be resolved reliably. The sequenced sample was peripheral blood. The nucleotides are TGTGCCACCAGCCTGACACGAGGCGCCGGAGACTATCTGTTTTTT. Translated, it reads CATSLTRGAGDYLFF.